The 8 T cell receptor beta chains listed next were all sequenced from one sample in a study of T cell changes during pregnancy in multiple sclerosis. Sequenced by immunoSEQ multiplex PCR; TCRdb stores in-frame clones only, minus some. In the table there are approximately 98,000 clones, 92% of which are singletons. The sequencing used peripheral blood, collected after pregnancy. Receptors were obtained from a female donor in good health, enrolled as a control in a pregnancy study.

This chain joins TRBV27 and TRBJ2-2, with 10 bases that match TRBD2. The CDR3 consists of 16 residues. J was trimmed by 1 base and V by 6 bases; bases with no gene match: 5. Germline lookup yields CDR1 MNHEY and CDR2 SMNVEV (reference sequence). Here the CDR3 DNA reads TGTGCCAGCAGCGGACTAGCGGTATTGAACACCGGGGAGCTGTTTTTT. It specifies CASSGLAVLNTGELFF.

This sequence joins TRBV30 and TRBJ1-5; D is possibly TRBD1 (6 bases). Trimming shortened V by 3 bases and J by 1 base, and 13 bases separated the two germline ends. CDR3 length equals 15 residues. CDR1 GTSNPN and CDR2 SVGIG come from the germline V gene (reference sequence). This chain's CDR3 is CAWSPPTGSNQPQHF. The CDR3 DNA follows: TGTGCCTGGAGCCCACCTACAGGGAGCAATCAGCCCCAGCATTTT.

The chain recombines TRBV11-2 with TRBJ2-6, with TRBD1 matching 7 bases. CDR3 length: 15 residues. The germline gives CDR1 SGHAT, CDR2 FQNNGV. The V and J ends lost 6 bases and 1 base, in that order; junction bases with no gene match: 3. CDR3 sequence (DNA): TGTGCCAGCAGTATGACAGGGTCTGGGGCCAACGTCCTGACTTTC. Its protein is CASSMTGSGANVLTF. The full variable domain, with the rest looked up from reference TRBV11-2 and TRBJ2-6, is EAGVAQSPRYKIIEKRQSVAFWCNPISGHATLYWYQQILGQGPKLLIQFQNNGVVDDSQLPKDRFSAERLKGVDSTLKIQPAKLEDSAVYLCASSMTGSGANVLTFGAGSRLTVL.

The CDR3 reads CASKRTGTGVIYEQYF. The DNA of the CDR3 is TGTGCCAGCAAAAGGACCGGGACAGGGGTGATCTACGAGCAGTACTTC. The chain carries TRBV27 and TRBJ2-7; 10 positions agree with TRBD1. The CDR3 extends over 16 amino acids. With V trimmed by 7 bases and J by 3 bases, 12 bases remained unmatched. CDR1 MNHEY and CDR2 SMNVEV come from the germline V gene (reference sequence).

The rearrangement joins TRBV9 to TRBJ2-5; 7 bases agree with TRBD2. The CDR3 has 17 amino acids. CDR1 SGDLS and CDR2 YYNGEE come from the germline V gene. The V gene end was trimmed by 0 bases and the J gene end by 0 bases; junction bases not matched to a gene: 8. The CDR3 is CASSVAQRGPHQETQYF. CDR3 nucleotide sequence: TGTGCCAGCAGCGTAGCCCAGCGGGGCCCGCACCAAGAGACCCAGTACTTC.

The chain uses TRBV7-9 and TRBJ1-2; D ambiguous. The V end lost 1 base, the J end lost 8 bases, and 26 bases lay between the germline ends. This CDR3 comprises 18 residues. Germline V gene data show CDR1 as SEHNR and CDR2 as FQNEAQ (reference sequence). The CDR3 here is CASSLGDELVKQTGGYTF. In DNA, the CDR3 is TGTGCCAGCAGCTTAGGGGATGAACTGGTGAAACAAACGGGAGGCTACACCTTC.

The V call is TRBV9, the J call TRBJ1-6, with D uncertain. CDR1 and CDR2 (germline): SGDLS, YYNGEE. The V end lost 6 bases, the J end lost 3 bases, and 13 bases lay between the germline ends. This CDR3 is built from 15 residues. This CDR3 reads CASTREGSYNSPLHF. For the CDR3, the DNA is TGTGCCAGCACCCGGGAAGGAAGCTATAATTCACCCCTCCACTTT. Variable domain in full (rest from reference TRBV9 and TRBJ1-6): DSGVTQTPKHLITATGQRVTLRCSPRSGDLSVYWYQQSLDQGLQFLIQYYNGEERAKGNILERFSAQQFPDLHSELNLSSLELGDSALYFCASTREGSYNSPLHFGNGTRLTVT.

V and J are TRBV7-9 and TRBJ2-1; D is perhaps TRBD2 (5 bases). Germline V gene lookup returns CDR1 SEHNR and CDR2 FQNEAQ (reference sequence). The ends were cut back, 5 bases at V and 10 bases at J, with 12 bases in the middle. This CDR3 region has 12 residues. CDR3 region: CASSRDYREQFF. CDR3 DNA sequence: TGTGCCAGCAGCCGAGACTATCGGGAGCAGTTCTTC.